Presented here are 5 T cell receptor beta chains from one specimen sequenced in a study of tissue T cells after allogeneic stem cell transplantation. The repertoire was sequenced with immunoSEQ multiplex PCR; TCRdb's copy has only in-frame clones and lacks some. Of thousands of clones listed, 55% to 75% were seen once; the top ten hold under 20%. This sample comprised tissue from the right colon, obtained at autopsy. These TCRs come from a male donor at least 60 years old with lung cancer.

The chain is built from TRBV7-2 and TRBJ2-7, with TRBD2 identical over 10 bases. This CDR3 spans 16 amino acids. Germline V gene data show CDR1 as SGHTA and CDR2 as FQGNSA. V trimming: 1 base; J trimming: 6 bases; junction bases outside the gene matches: 9. The chain's CDR3 is CASSLGLAGVISEQYF. The CDR3 nucleotides read TGTGCCAGCAGCTTAGGTCTAGCGGGGGTTATTTCCGAGCAGTACTTC.

As DNA, the CDR3 is TGTGCCGTACAGGGGGCTGCGGGTTCTAACTATGGCTACACCTTC. It translates to CAVQGAAGSNYGYTF. This chain joins TRBV10-3 and TRBJ1-2; 9 bases are shared with TRBD1. There are 15 residues in the CDR3. The V gene end was trimmed by 11 bases and the J gene end by 0 bases; junction bases not matched to a gene: 10. The germline CDR1 and CDR2 sequences are ENHRY and SYGVKD.

CDR3 sequence: CASSQSQDLTEAFF. In DNA, the CDR3 is TGTGCCAGCAGCCAGTCACAAGACCTCACTGAAGCTTTCTTT. The chain carries TRBV3-1 (or the pseudogene TRBV3-2) and TRBJ1-1; D is unclear. V was trimmed by 3 bases and J by 4 bases, leaving 12 bases between them. The germline gives CDR1 LGHDT, CDR2 YNNKEL (reference sequence). The CDR3 sequence is 14 residues long.

V usage is TRBV6-2 or TRBV6-3 and J usage is TRBJ2-3; TRBD2 matches 7 bases. CDR1 and CDR2 (germline): MNHEY, SVGEGT. This CDR3 has 15 amino acids. The ends lost 6 bases at V and 5 bases at J; junction bases unmatched: 11. This CDR3 reads CASSSWEGLGDTQYF. In nucleotides, the CDR3 is TGTGCCAGCAGCTCATGGGAGGGCCTAGGAGATACGCAGTATTTT.

The rearrangement joins TRBV6-4 to TRBJ2-5; 8 nucleotides match TRBD2. The CDR3 consists of 15 residues. V lost 3 bases, J lost 2 bases, and 5 bases stayed unmatched. Germline CDR1 and CDR2: MRHNA and SNTAGT. This CDR3 reads CASSEGSGSQETQYF. Written as DNA, the CDR3 is TGTGCCAGCAGTGAGGGGAGCGGGAGTCAAGAGACCCAGTACTTC.